The entry below describes one T cell receptor (beta chain). The antigen remains undetermined. These data originate in a study of T cells after posttransplantation cyclophosphamide. Study-level results: Recipient CMV seropositivity and CMV reactivation strongly tracked TRB clonality. TRB overlap between skin or GI tissue T cells and blood was limited. Later post-transplant blood repertoires were often dominated by donor CD8+ memory clones.

Profiling relied on immunoSEQ multiplex PCR, and the TCRdb table lists in-frame clones only, not all of them. The sample has approximately 1,500 clones, about 79% seen once. Deletions cut 4 bases from V and 2 bases from J, with 18 bases between. Per the germline V gene, CDR1 is SGHDN and CDR2 is FVKESK. This CDR3 has 16 amino acids. Busulfan-fludarabine conditioning, marrow transplant, and cyclophosphamide on days +3 and +4 were administered. V is TRBV14 and J is TRBJ2-7; D may be TRBD1 (5 bases). The TCR was taken from a female patient in her 60s who received an allogeneic stem cell transplant from an unrelated donor, was CMV-positive, and had acute GVHD only. The graft donor may have contributed some T cells. The sequenced sample was PBMCs, obtained 220 to 250 days after allogeneic stem cell transplant with posttransplant cyclophosphamide. The chain's CDR3 is CASSRKGAQGAYEQYF. CDR3 nucleotide sequence: TGTGCCAGCAGCCGAAAAGGGGCCCAAGGAGCCTACGAGCAGTACTTC.